This T cell receptor (beta chain) originates from a study of blood T cell repertoires in COVID-19. In the original processing: Reference gene primer amplification yielded estimated nucleated cell counts. The assay was immunoSEQ multiplex PCR, and TCRdb's table has in-frame clones only and misses some. Clonal size and the V and J genes are those of that table, whereas D and trimming came from the DNA. The repertoire holds 150,000 to 200,000 clones, with approximately 86% as singletons. Source material: peripheral blood. The TCR originated in a man between 65 and 80 years old with active or convalescent COVID-19.

This CDR3 reads CASSSMRAGGSYNEQFF. The CDR3 bases are TGTGCCAGCAGTTCCATGAGGGCGGGAGGCTCCTACAATGAGCAGTTCTTC. The V and J genes are TRBV2 and TRBJ2-1, with TRBD2 matching 8 bases. Germline-derived CDR1 and CDR2 are SNHLY and FYNNEI. The CDR3 loop spans 17 amino acids. V was pared by 5 bases and J by 0 bases, with 9 bases of the junction left unmatched.